This T cell receptor (beta chain) derives from a study of regulatory T cells in long-lasting Graves disease. Both iRepertoire HTBI primers and Arm-PCR of CDR3 regions were used to build the TCR beta libraries. MiXCR, run by TCRdb on the multiplex PCR reads, gives a single entry per CDR3 protein. The profile covers roughly 400,000 distinct CDR3 sequences, with roughly a fifth appearing a single time and roughly 13% taken by the ten largest. Described time point: persistent/refractory GD, antithyroid drugs over 5 years with positive TRAb. Extracted PBMC RNA gave rise to the TCR library. CDR3 size: 16 residues. Trimming stripped 0 bases from V and 4 bases from J, with 12 bases between. Germline V gene lookup returns CDR1 MGHRA and CDR2 YSYEKL.

Sequenced here: peripheral blood mononuclear cells (PBMCs), sampled when the disease was refractory, from a patient treated with antithyroid drugs. The TCR sequence derives from a female donor with Graves disease. The V gene is TRBV4-1, the J gene TRBJ2-2; D not certain. For the CDR3, the DNA is TGCGCCAGCAGCCAAGAGACGGCTCTCAGCACCGGGGAGCTGTTTTTT. It yields the protein CASSQETALSTGELFF.